This is a list of T cell receptor beta chains from one sample in a study of cytomegalovirus exposure and HLA in healthy donors. Assay used: immunoSEQ multiplex PCR; TCRdb lists only in-frame clones, some missing. The sample contains 170,000 or so clones, around three quarters of which appear only once. Material: PBMCs. These receptors came from a boy younger than 18 in good health and CMV-seronegative. The CDR3 runs from the conserved cysteine through the conserved F or W. The D gene is left open where the match is weak. Some rows have no size entry. The others give once, few or many, or a class for an expanded clone.

cdr3_nt: TGTGCCAGCAGCTTAGGGTCCGGGGTTGGCTACACCTTC
cdr3_aa: CASSLGSGVGYTF
v_call: TRBV7-9
cdr3_length: 13
j_call: TRBJ1-2
d_call: NA
clone_size: NA

cdr3_nt: TGTGCCAGCTCACCACTCCGGAGTAACACCGGGGAGCTGTTTTTT
cdr3_aa: CASSPLRSNTGELFF
v_call: TRBV18
cdr3_length: 15
j_call: TRBJ2-2
d_call: NA
clone_size: NA

cdr3_nt: TGTGCCAGCAGCCCATCTCTAGCGGGAGGGCCGGATACGCAGTATTTT
cdr3_aa: CASSPSLAGGPDTQYF
v_call: TRBV7-2
cdr3_length: 16
j_call: TRBJ2-3
d_call: TRBD2
clone_size: NA

cdr3_nt: TGTGCCAGCAGCTTAGACCCCGGGACAGAGTACGAGCAGTACTTC
cdr3_aa: CASSLDPGTEYEQYF
v_call: TRBV11-3
cdr3_length: 15
j_call: TRBJ2-7
d_call: TRBD1
clone_size: NA

cdr3_nt: TGCGCCAGCAGCCAAGTCTACGGGAGAGGGAACACCGGGGAGCTGTTTTTT
cdr3_aa: CASSQVYGRGNTGELFF
v_call: TRBV4-1
cdr3_length: 17
j_call: TRBJ2-2
d_call: NA
clone_size: NA

cdr3_nt: TGCGCCAGCAGCCAAGATTCGACAGGGGCCTACGAGCAGTACTTC
cdr3_aa: CASSQDSTGAYEQYF
v_call: TRBV4-3
cdr3_length: 15
j_call: TRBJ2-7
d_call: TRBD1
clone_size: few

cdr3_nt: TGTGCCAGCAATAGTCGACAGGGACCCGCTAACTATGGCTACACCTTC
cdr3_aa: CASNSRQGPANYGYTF
v_call: TRBV2
cdr3_length: 16
j_call: TRBJ1-2
d_call: TRBD1
clone_size: few

cdr3_nt: TGTGCCAGTAGCCGGAAATCACAGGGGTCTGACGAGCAGTACTTC
cdr3_aa: CASSRKSQGSDEQYF
v_call: TRBV19
cdr3_length: 15
j_call: TRBJ2-7
d_call: TRBD1
clone_size: NA

cdr3_nt: TGCAGCGTTGAAGATCGGGGCAGGCGGAGGGGTGGCTACACCTTC
cdr3_aa: CSVEDRGRRRGGYTF
v_call: TRBV29-1
cdr3_length: 15
j_call: TRBJ1-2
d_call: NA
clone_size: NA

cdr3_nt: TGCAGCGTTGGGAGGGGACAGGGGCTGGGCACAGATACGCAGTATTTT
cdr3_aa: CSVGRGQGLGTDTQYF
v_call: TRBV29-1
cdr3_length: 16
j_call: TRBJ2-3
d_call: TRBD1
clone_size: few

cdr3_nt: TGTTCCAGCAGCCGCGTCTGGGACACCGTTCTCTACGAGCAGTACTTC
cdr3_aa: CSSSRVWDTVLYEQYF
v_call: TRBV7-9
cdr3_length: 16
j_call: TRBJ2-7
d_call: NA
clone_size: few

cdr3_nt: TGTGCCAGCAGCCCGGGGGGGTGGTATGGCTACACCTTC
cdr3_aa: CASSPGGWYGYTF
v_call: TRBV5-6
cdr3_length: 13
j_call: TRBJ1-2
d_call: NA
clone_size: few

cdr3_nt: TGTGCCAGTAACGAGCGGAGCTCTGGAAACACCATATATTTT
cdr3_aa: CASNERSSGNTIYF
v_call: TRBV19
cdr3_length: 14
j_call: TRBJ1-3
d_call: NA
clone_size: few

cdr3_nt: TGCAGCGCCGCTGAGGGCCAGCCGGGCATCTCCTACGAGCAGTACTTC
cdr3_aa: CSAAEGQPGISYEQYF
v_call: TRBV29-1
cdr3_length: 16
j_call: TRBJ2-7
d_call: NA
clone_size: NA

cdr3_nt: TGCGCCAGCAGCCAAGGGAGCCCAGATACGCAGTATTTT
cdr3_aa: CASSQGSPDTQYF
v_call: TRBV4-1
cdr3_length: 13
j_call: TRBJ2-3
d_call: NA
clone_size: NA

cdr3_nt: TGTGCCAGCAGTTCTAATCCCTATGGCTACACCTTC
cdr3_aa: CASSSNPYGYTF
v_call: TRBV2
cdr3_length: 12
j_call: TRBJ1-2
d_call: NA
clone_size: once

cdr3_nt: TGCGCCAGCAGCCAGGGACAGCGTAAAGAGACCCAGTACTTC
cdr3_aa: CASSQGQRKETQYF
v_call: TRBV4-1
cdr3_length: 14
j_call: TRBJ2-5
d_call: TRBD1
clone_size: NA

cdr3_nt: TGTGCCAGCAGTTCTGGACAGGGAGGACGCGAGCAGTACTTC
cdr3_aa: CASSSGQGGREQYF
v_call: TRBV6-6
cdr3_length: 14
j_call: TRBJ2-7
d_call: TRBD1
clone_size: few